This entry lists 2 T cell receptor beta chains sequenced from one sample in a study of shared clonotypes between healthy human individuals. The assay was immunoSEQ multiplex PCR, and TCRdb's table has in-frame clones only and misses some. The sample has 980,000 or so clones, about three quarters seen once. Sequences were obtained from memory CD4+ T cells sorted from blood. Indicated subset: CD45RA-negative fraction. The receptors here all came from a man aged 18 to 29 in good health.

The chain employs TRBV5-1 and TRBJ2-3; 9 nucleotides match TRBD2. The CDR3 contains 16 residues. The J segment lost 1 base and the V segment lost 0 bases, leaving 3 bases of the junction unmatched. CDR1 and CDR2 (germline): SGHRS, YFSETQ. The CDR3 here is CASSLDSSGGTDTQYF. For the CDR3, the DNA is TGCGCCAGCAGCTTGGATTCTAGCGGGGGCACAGATACGCAGTATTTT.

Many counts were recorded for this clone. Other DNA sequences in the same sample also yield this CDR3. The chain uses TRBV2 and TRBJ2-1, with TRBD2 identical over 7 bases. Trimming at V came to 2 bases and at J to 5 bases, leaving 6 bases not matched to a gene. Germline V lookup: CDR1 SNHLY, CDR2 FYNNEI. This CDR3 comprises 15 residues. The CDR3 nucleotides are TGTGCCAGCAGTGAAACGGGAGGAGGAAACAATGAGCAGTTCTTC. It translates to CASSETGGGNNEQFF.